These T cell receptor beta chains were read from a single sample in a study of identical twins. MiXCR, applied by TCRdb to the 5' RACE reads, yields one record per CDR3 protein. The sample comprises about 460,000 distinct CDR3 sequences, 13% to 15% of which are singletons, and approximately 0.52% rests with the top ten. These same records also appear under a second study, on yellow fever vaccine responses in identical twins.

Sequenced input: CD4+ T cells sorted from blood. The receptor source for this set is a woman aged 18-29 years in good health. The CDR3 runs from the conserved cysteine through the conserved F or W. D genes are given only for firm matches. The size entry is marked missing in some rows and otherwise reads once, few, many or a size class.

j_call,clone_size,v_call,cdr3_length,d_call,cdr3_nt,cdr3_aa
TRBJ2-3,few,TRBV7-3,14,-,TGTGCCAGCAGCTTAACCTGGAGCACAGATACGCAGTATTTT,CASSLTWSTDTQYF
TRBJ2-2,many,TRBV29-1,14,TRBD2,TGCAGCGCTGGACTAGCGGATAACACCGGGGAGCTGTTTTTT,CSAGLADNTGELFF
TRBJ2-3,few,TRBV12-3/TRBV12-4,13,TRBD1,TGTGCCAGCAAAGCGACAGGGACAGATACGCAGTATTTT,CASKATGTDTQYF
TRBJ2-5,few,TRBV7-2,13,-,TGTGCCAGCAGCCCCGAGGGGATGGAGACCCAGTACTTC,CASSPEGMETQYF
TRBJ2-7,-,TRBV6-5,12,-,TGTGCCAGCAGTCGGCCGGTGGGCGAGCAGTACTTC,CASSRPVGEQYF
TRBJ1-2,-,TRBV29-1,11,-,TGCAGCGCGGCAGGGGCCTATGGCTACACCTTC,CSAAGAYGYTF
TRBJ2-1,-,TRBV11-2,17,TRBD2,TGTGCCAGCAGCTTTCTGACTAGCGGGAGTTTGTCAAATGAGCAGTTCTTC,CASSFLTSGSLSNEQFF
TRBJ1-1,few,TRBV12-3/TRBV12-4,13,-,TGTGCCAGCAGTTTAGTGACAAGGGCAGAAGCTTTCTTT,CASSLVTRAEAFF
TRBJ2-3,few,TRBV4-3,19,-,TGCGCCAGCAGCCAAGATGTCGCCGGGTCCGGGAGTATCACAGATACGCAGTATTTT,CASSQDVAGSGSITDTQYF
TRBJ1-1,few,TRBV2,13,-,TGTGCCAGCAGTGCTAACGGGAACACTGAAGCTTTCTTT,CASSANGNTEAFF
TRBJ2-5,many,TRBV6-5,12,-,TGTGCCAGCAGTAGGGGGCAAGAGACCCAGTACTTC,CASSRGQETQYF
TRBJ2-3,many,TRBV29-1,13,TRBD2,TGCAGCGCCCCAGCGGGGAACACAGATACGCAGTATTTT,CSAPAGNTDTQYF
TRBJ2-2,-,TRBV5-1,13,-,TGTGCCAGCAGCTTGAAGGGGACCGGGGAGCTGTTTTTT,CASSLKGTGELFF
TRBJ2-5,-,TRBV5-1,16,-,TGCGCCAGCAGCTTGGCTAGTAGCGGCATCCAAGAGACCCAGTACTTC,CASSLASSGIQETQYF
TRBJ2-7,-,TRBV7-3,13,-,TGTGCCAGCAGCTTAACCACCGTCAGCGAGCAGTACTTC,CASSLTTVSEQYF
TRBJ2-1,many,TRBV14,16,TRBD2,TGTGCCAGCAGCCAAGATATCGGGACTATCGTCAATGAGCAGTTCTTC,CASSQDIGTIVNEQFF
TRBJ2-7,-,TRBV20-1,15,-,TGCAGTGCTAGAGTGGGGCGGGGGCACTCCTACGAGCAGTACTTC,CSARVGRGHSYEQYF
TRBJ1-1,few,TRBV20-1,15,-,TGCAGTGCTATAGGGATTAGGGGGTTAGGCACTGAAGCTTTCTTT,CSAIGIRGLGTEAFF
TRBJ2-1,many,TRBV18,13,-,TGTGCCAGCTCACCGGACGGGTACAATGAGCAGTTCTTC,CASSPDGYNEQFF
TRBJ2-7,few,TRBV2,15,-,TGTGCCAGCAGTGTGGTTACAGGGCCTTGGGATGAGCAGTACTTC,CASSVVTGPWDEQYF
TRBJ2-3,-,TRBV6-2/TRBV6-3,12,-,TGTGCCAGCACCAACATCCCAGATACGCAGTATTTT,CASTNIPDTQYF
TRBJ2-6,few,TRBV10-3,19,TRBD1,TGTGCCATCCAGCCTAACGCAGGGGGCCACCTCTCTGGGGCCAACGTCCTGACTTTC,CAIQPNAGGHLSGANVLTF
TRBJ2-7,many,TRBV12-3/TRBV12-4,13,-,TGTGCCAGCAGTTTCTCGGTTGCGGGGGAGCAGTACTTC,CASSFSVAGEQYF
TRBJ2-7,few,TRBV7-2,16,TRBD2,TGTGCCAGCAGCTCCCCAAGTGGGAGGGCTGGCTACGAGCAGTACTTC,CASSSPSGRAGYEQYF
TRBJ2-7,few,TRBV29-1,11,-,TGCAGCGTTGATACCGGGGTCGAGCAGTACTTC,CSVDTGVEQYF
TRBJ2-3,-,TRBV5-1,18,-,TGCGCCAGCAGCTTTAATAGTCAGGGGAGAATCGCCACAGATACGCAGTATTTT,CASSFNSQGRIATDTQYF
TRBJ1-1,-,TRBV2,13,-,TGTGCCAGCAGTGCACAGGGAAACACTGAAGCTTTCTTT,CASSAQGNTEAFF
TRBJ2-1,-,TRBV24-1,14,-,TGTGCCACCAGTGATTTCCTCCCAGGGGATGAGCAGTTCTTC,CATSDFLPGDEQFF
TRBJ1-2,-,TRBV3-1,15,TRBD1,TGTGCCAGCAGCCCCGGGACAGGGGGCGTCTATGGCTACACCTTC,CASSPGTGGVYGYTF
TRBJ2-1,-,TRBV6-2/TRBV6-3,16,TRBD1,TGTGCCAGCAGGAAGACATCGGGACAGGGGTCCAATGAGCAGTTCTTC,CASRKTSGQGSNEQFF
TRBJ2-1,-,TRBV3-1,16,-,TGTGCCAGCAGCCAAGATCCTTTACCCAACAACAATGAGCAGTTCTTC,CASSQDPLPNNNEQFF
TRBJ1-6,many,TRBV28,13,-,TGTGCCAGCGGGCCCCTAAGTAATTCACCCCTCCACTTT,CASGPLSNSPLHF
TRBJ2-5,-,TRBV5-1,14,-,TGCGCCAGCAGCCTCCTGACATTACAAGAGACCCAGTACTTC,CASSLLTLQETQYF
TRBJ2-1,few,TRBV2,13,TRBD1,TGTGCCAGCAGGGCGGACAGGAACAATGAGCAGTTCTTC,CASRADRNNEQFF
TRBJ2-4,-,TRBV3-1,17,TRBD2,TGTGCCAGCAGCCAAGTAGGTGGGCTAGCGGGGGCCCATGAGCAGTACTTC,CASSQVGGLAGAHEQYF
TRBJ2-7,many,TRBV7-9,12,-,TGTGCCAGCAGCCTCTACACCTACGAGCAGTACTTC,CASSLYTYEQYF
TRBJ2-3,-,TRBV5-1,17,-,TGCGCCAGCAGCTCCCGGGAAGGACTGAAACTCACAGATACGCAGTATTTT,CASSSREGLKLTDTQYF
TRBJ2-3,many,TRBV5-1,12,TRBD1,TGCGCCAGCAGCAGGACAGGGGGAGCGCAGTATTTT,CASSRTGGAQYF
TRBJ2-5,few,TRBV24-1,13,-,TGTGCCACCAGTGATGATTACCAAGAGACCCAGTACTTC,CATSDDYQETQYF
TRBJ1-1,-,TRBV12-3/TRBV12-4,13,TRBD1,TGTGCCAGCGGATGGACAGGGGACACTGAAGCTTTCTTT,CASGWTGDTEAFF
TRBJ2-4,few,TRBV20-1,16,-,TGCAGTGCTAGAGATGTCCGGAGAATAGCCAAAAACATTCAGTACTTC,CSARDVRRIAKNIQYF
TRBJ2-3,many,TRBV5-1,16,TRBD2,TGCGCCAGCAGCCTACGACTAGCGGGGGGGACAGATACGCAGTATTTT,CASSLRLAGGTDTQYF
TRBJ2-7,few,TRBV28,15,-,TGTGCCAGCAGTGATCCCGGGACCCTTACCTACGAGCAGTACTTC,CASSDPGTLTYEQYF
TRBJ2-1,-,TRBV27,19,TRBD2,TGTGCCAGCAGTTTGCTTCCGGGACTAGCGCCCCGAGGGGCCAATGAGCAGTTCTTC,CASSLLPGLAPRGANEQFF
TRBJ2-1,-,TRBV20-1,15,TRBD2,TGCAGTGCTCCCGATCTAGCGGGAGGGGACAATGAGCAGTTCTTC,CSAPDLAGGDNEQFF
TRBJ2-2,-,TRBV5-1,19,-,TGCGCCAGCAGCTTCAGGAGGTGGACTACGCCTACGAACACCGGGGAGCTGTTTTTT,CASSFRRWTTPTNTGELFF
TRBJ2-5,-,TRBV3-1,14,-,TGTGCCAGCAGCCAAGGGCGCTTGGGGGAGACCCAGTACTTC,CASSQGRLGETQYF
TRBJ2-7,-,TRBV10-3,16,-,TGTGCCATCAGTGAGTCGAGGGCGGATGAGGGGTACGAGCAGTACTTC,CAISESRADEGYEQYF
TRBJ2-7,many,TRBV6-5,17,-,TGTGCCAGCAGTTACCGCGTTGGCAGTTCAAGCTCCTACGAGCAGTACTTC,CASSYRVGSSSSYEQYF
TRBJ1-2,-,TRBV7-2,13,-,TGTGCCAGCCCCTCGGGGAGGGTAGGCGGCTACACCTTC,CASPSGRVGGYTF